The present TCR beta chain was sequenced within a study of blood T cell repertoires in COVID-19. Looking at the study overall: Donors in the United States, Italy and Spain gave samples during acute or convalescent COVID-19. The cDNA or gDNA used as material had been derived from T cells, B-cell-depleted T cells, or PBMCs.

The protocol was immunoSEQ multiplex PCR, while the TCRdb copy is restricted to in-frame clones and leaves out a portion. The sample has about 70,000 clones; 60% to 75% are singletons. Trimming cost V 3 bases and J 1 base; bases outside gene matches: 4. Germline lookup yields CDR1 SGHAT and CDR2 FQNNGV. The CDR3 has 17 amino acids. The sequence was collected from a woman aged 70-85 years with acute or convalescent COVID-19. Material for sequencing was peripheral blood. The chain is built from TRBV11-2 and TRBJ2-1; 12 bases map to TRBD2. CDR3 in amino acids: CASSLTSGSLSYNEQFF. The CDR3 bases are TGTGCCAGCAGCTTGACTAGCGGGAGTCTGTCCTACAATGAGCAGTTCTTC. The whole variable domain, remainder taken from reference TRBV11-2 and TRBJ2-1, is EAGVAQSPRYKIIEKRQSVAFWCNPISGHATLYWYQQILGQGPKLLIQFQNNGVVDDSQLPKDRFSAERLKGVDSTLKIQPAKLEDSAVYLCASSLTSGSLSYNEQFFGPGTRLTVL.